Below are 28 T cell receptor beta chains sequenced from a single sample in a study of T and B cells in COVID-19 patients. TRB was amplified from about 260-540 ng of blood genomic DNA. TRB rearrangements were amplified by multiplex PCR with BIOMED2 TRB-A/B primers. TCRdb re-called the multiplex PCR reads through MiXCR, storing one row per CDR3 protein. The sample includes 15,000 to 20,000 distinct CDR3 sequences, about 36% seen only once; the top ten take about 15%. The material sequenced was blood. All receptors derive from a human donor with active COVID-19.

In this sample, this clonotype turned up many times. The gene calls are TRBV6-5 and TRBJ2-1; possible D gene TRBD1, 6 bases. Germline V lookup: CDR1 MNHEY, CDR2 SVGAGI. The CDR3 has 14 residues. V shed 2 bases and J shed 6 bases, with 11 bases lying between them. As DNA, the CDR3 is TGTGCCAGCAGTTACGGGGACAACCTCAATGAGCAGTTCTTC. Translating gives CASSYGDNLNEQFF.

This clonotype was recorded a few times. The chain combines TRBV20-1 with TRBJ2-3; 7 bases fit TRBD1. CDR3 length equals 14 residues. V shed 7 bases and J 3 bases; nucleotides not matched to a gene: 10. Germline V gene lookup returns CDR1 DFQATT and CDR2 SNEGSKA (reference sequence). Here the CDR3 reads CSVADRMGTDTQYF. CDR3 in DNA: TGCAGTGTCGCGGACAGGATGGGGACAGATACGCAGTATTTT.

V and J are TRBV6-4 and TRBJ2-6; weak D call: TRBD2 (6 bases). Germline V gives CDR1 MRHNA, CDR2 SNTAGT. This CDR3 contains 17 residues. Trimming cost V 0 bases and J 4 bases, with 13 bases left between them. CDR3 region: CASSDSYGGAGANVLTF. In DNA, the CDR3 is TGTGCCAGCAGTGACTCTTACGGCGGGGCAGGGGCCAACGTCCTGACTTTC.

The V call is TRBV7-9, the J call TRBJ1-2; possible D gene TRBD1, 5 bases. Trimming stripped 1 base from V and 4 bases from J, with 10 bases between. Germline CDR1 is SEHNR and CDR2 is FQNEAQ (reference sequence). This CDR3 is built from 14 residues. The CDR3 DNA follows: TGTGCCAGCAGCTTAGGGGAGGGGATCTATGGCTACACCTTC. This encodes CASSLGEGIYGYTF. Looking up the rest from reference TRBV7-9 and TRBJ1-2 gives the full variable domain: DTGVSQNPRHKITKRGQNVTFRCDPISEHNRLYWYRQTLGQGPEFLTYFQNEAQLEKSRLLSDRFSAERPKGSFSTLEIQRTEQGDSAMYLCASSLGEGIYGYTFGSGTRLTVV.

V gene TRBV7-8 combines with J gene TRBJ2-5, with D perhaps matching TRBD2 (5 bases). The CDR3 has 14 residues. Germline V CDR1 and CDR2: SGHVS, FQNEAQ. Trimming removed 5 bases from V and 5 bases from J, with 15 bases in between. The CDR3 here is CASSPRVDGETQYF. The CDR3 DNA reads as TGTGCCAGCAGCCCGAGGGTGGATGGGGAGACCCAGTACTTC.

The V and J genes are TRBV6-5 and TRBJ1-2; 9 positions agree with TRBD1. The V gene end was trimmed by 0 bases and the J gene end by 5 bases; junction bases not matched to a gene: 1. Germline CDR1 MNHEY, CDR2 SVGAGI. The CDR3 sequence is 14 residues long. Here the CDR3 reads CASSYSTGGYGYTF. Written as DNA, the CDR3 is TGTGCCAGCAGTTACTCGACAGGGGGATATGGCTACACCTTC.

The V and J genes are TRBV19 and TRBJ2-1; 8 bases match TRBD2. This CDR3 has 17 residues. CDR1 LNHDA and CDR2 SQIVND come from the germline V gene (reference sequence). J gave up 5 bases and V 0 bases, and 9 bases lay outside the gene matches. The CDR3 nucleotides read TGTGCCAGTAGTATAGATCCCGCGGGGGGTGCCCACAATGAGCAGTTCTTC. Its protein is CASSIDPAGGAHNEQFF. The full variable domain, with the rest looked up from reference TRBV19 and TRBJ2-1, is DGGITQSPKYLFRKEGQNVTLSCEQNLNHDAMYWYRQDPGQGLRLIYYSQIVNDFQKGDIAEGYSVSREKKESFPLTVTSAQKNPTAFYLCASSIDPAGGAHNEQFFGPGTRLTVL.

The CDR3 spells CASSLMDSYGYTF. CDR3 coding DNA: TGTGCCAGCAGCTTGATGGACAGTTATGGCTACACCTTC. V usage is TRBV5-4 and J usage is TRBJ1-2; TRBD1 might be the D (6 bases). This CDR3 has 13 residues. Germline CDR1 is SGHNT and CDR2 is YYREEE (reference sequence). The V and J ends lost 1 base and 5 bases respectively, with 9 bases between them.

V and J are TRBV24-1 and TRBJ2-5; D may be TRBD2 (6 bases). Germline V gene lookup returns CDR1 KGHDR and CDR2 SFDVKD. Between the trimmed V and J ends, which lost 9 bases and 5 bases, there was a span of 12 bases. The CDR3 has 12 residues. The CDR3 sequence is CATGAGGETQYF. The CDR3 region has the DNA TGTGCCACCGGGGCAGGAGGGGAGACCCAGTACTTC.

This rearrangement joins TRBV6-2 or TRBV6-3 to TRBJ2-7; 8 bases fit TRBD2. Losses at the gene ends were 4 bases for V and 6 bases for J; bases not matched to a gene: 5. In germline, CDR1 is MNHEY, CDR2 SVGEGT. The CDR3 has 13 residues. The CDR3 nucleotides read TGTGCCAGCAGTTTTGGGACTAGAGGCGAGCAGTACGTC. It codes for CASSFGTRGEQYV.

The V call is TRBV27, the J call TRBJ1-2; 9 nucleotides agree with TRBD1. Germline V gene sequence: CDR1 MNHEY, CDR2 SMNVEV (reference sequence). The CDR3 length is 16 residues. Trimming at V came to 10 bases and at J to 4 bases, leaving 16 bases not matched to a gene. The CDR3 DNA reads TGTGCCATCTGGGGGGACAGGGTCCTAGCGGTCTATGGCTACACCTTC. Translating it yields CAIWGDRVLAVYGYTF.

The V call is TRBV14, the J call TRBJ1-2; no clear D gene. V was cut by 4 bases and J by 3 bases, with 9 bases left in between. Germline values: CDR1 SGHDN, CDR2 FVKESK. The CDR3 is 13 amino acids. DNA for the CDR3: TGTGCCAGCAGCCGATCTCGGTACTATGGCTACACCTTC. Protein product: CASSRSRYYGYTF.

The genes are TRBV19 and TRBJ1-1; a possible D gene is TRBD1 (6 bases). CDR1 and CDR2 from the germline V gene are LNHDA and SQIVND (reference sequence). The V gene lost 2 bases and the J gene lost 5 bases, with 21 bases spanning the gap. The CDR3 extends over 17 amino acids. The CDR3 DNA reads as TGTGCCAGTAGTATACTTAGAGGGGGGGTCGCCAATACTGAAGCTTTCTTT. Its translation: CASSILRGGVANTEAFF.

This clonotype was counted between two and nine times. The chain has TRBV10-2 and TRBJ2-7, with 9 bases fitting TRBD1. Trimming cost V 8 bases and J 3 bases; bases outside gene matches: 5. CDR3 length: 13 residues. Germline CDR1 is WSHSY and CDR2 is SAAADI. Here the CDR3 DNA reads TGCGCCAGCCGGGACAGGGAGTACTACGAGCAGTACTTC. Translating gives CASRDREYYEQYF.

V gene TRBV24-1 combines with J gene TRBJ2-2, with D unclear. V was trimmed by 5 bases and J by 6 bases, leaving 12 bases between them. This CDR3 comprises 14 residues. From germline, CDR1 is KGHDR and CDR2 SFDVKD. The CDR3 DNA reads TGTGCCACCAGTGGTACTCGGACGTCCGGGGAGCTGTTTTTT. Amino acid sequence: CATSGTRTSGELFF.

V gene TRBV6-5 combines with J gene TRBJ2-1, with 16 bases identical to TRBD2. The CDR3 spans 18 residues. J lost 6 bases, V lost 0 bases, and 5 bases had no gene match. From germline, CDR1 is MNHEY and CDR2 SVGAGI. The DNA for the CDR3 is TGTGCCAGCAGTTACTCTGGGACTAGCGGGGGGGCCGGCAATGAGCAGTTCTTC. Its protein product is CASSYSGTSGGAGNEQFF.

This clonotype has a single count. V usage is TRBV27 and J usage is TRBJ1-6; D ambiguous. CDR3 size: 17 residues. The V gene lost 3 bases and the J gene lost 7 bases, with 19 bases spanning the gap. Germline-derived CDR1 and CDR2 are MNHEY and SMNVEV (reference sequence). CDR3 DNA: TGTGCCAGCAGTTTCACCCCAAGGTACTGGTCGAATTCACCCCTCCACTTT. This sequence encodes CASSFTPRYWSNSPLHF.

This clonotype has a handful of counts. The V gene is TRBV5-6, the J gene TRBJ2-4, with TRBD1 as a possible D gene (6 bases). V was cut by 0 bases and J by 2 bases, with 12 bases left in between. This CDR3 has 16 amino acids. Germline values: CDR1 SGHDT, CDR2 YYEEEE. This CDR3 reads CASSLGAGESKNIQYF. CDR3 nucleotides: TGTGCCAGCAGCTTGGGGGCAGGGGAGTCCAAAAACATTCAGTACTTC.

A remark on this clonotype: A much more abundant neighbour one base away suggests this may be a read error. This sequence joins TRBV18 and TRBJ1-6; 9 nucleotides line up with TRBD1. Looked up from germline, CDR1 is KGHSH and CDR2 is LQKENI. CDR3 length equals 15 residues. The CDR3 nucleotides read TGTGTCAGCTCACCTGGGACAGGGAGTAATTCACCCCTCCACTTT. Protein sequence: CVSSPGTGSNSPLHF.

The V and J genes are TRBV19 and TRBJ1-5; D call uncertain. Germline CDR1 LNHDA, CDR2 SQIVND (reference sequence). The CDR3 spans 15 residues. The V end lost 3 bases, the J end lost 0 bases, and 9 bases lay between the germline ends. CDR3 sequence: CASSILGISNQPQHF. For the CDR3, the DNA is TGTGCCAGTAGTATTCTAGGTATTAGCAATCAGCCCCAGCATTTT.

Details on this clonotype: Since a much larger clone is just one base distant, this may be a read error. The CDR3, as DNA: TGCAGCGCCTTTGGACAGGTGAACACTGAAGCTTTCTTT. Its protein product is CSAFGQVNTEAFF. The rearrangement joins TRBV29-1 to TRBJ1-1, with 7 bases matching TRBD1. The germline CDR1 and CDR2 sequences are SQVTM and ANQGSEA. Germline trimming cut 7 bases from V and 0 bases from J; bases unmatched to any gene: 5. The length of the CDR3 is 13 residues. Filled out from reference TRBV29-1 and TRBJ1-1, the complete variable domain reads SAVISQKPSRDICQRGTSLTIQCQVDSQVTMMFWYRQQPGQSLTLIATANQGSEATYESGFVIDKFPISRPNLTFSTLTVSNMSPEDSSIYLCSAFGQVNTEAFFGQGTRLTVV.

This clonotype has a handful of counts. This chain connects TRBV19 to TRBJ2-5; TRBD1 matches 7 bases. V shed 5 bases, J shed 1 base, and the junction held 13 bases outside the gene matches. From germline, CDR1 is LNHDA and CDR2 SQIVND (reference sequence). This CDR3 has 17 amino acids. The CDR3 spells CASSSLWQGERQETQYF. CDR3 sequence (DNA): TGTGCCAGTAGTTCCCTATGGCAGGGGGAGCGCCAAGAGACCCAGTACTTC.

This clonotype was observed a handful of times. The V and J genes are TRBV19 and TRBJ2-2; 10 nucleotides align to TRBD2. The ends lost 10 bases at V and 5 bases at J; junction bases unmatched: 13. The CDR3 length is 16 residues. In germline, CDR1 is LNHDA, CDR2 SQIVND (reference sequence). The CDR3 DNA is TGTGCCACCCAATCAGCGGGGGGGTTGTGGACCGGGGAGCTGTTTTTT. It yields the protein CATQSAGGLWTGELFF.

This clonotype counts as medium-sized. The chain uses TRBV12-3 or TRBV12-4 and TRBJ2-1; no firm D call. The CDR3 loop spans 11 amino acids. Trimming left V 2 bases short and J 4 bases short, with 0 bases between. The CDR3 loop reads CASSLYNEQFF. The CDR3 coding sequence is TGTGCCAGCAGTTTATACAATGAGCAGTTCTTC.

This clonotype was seen a handful of times. The rearrangement uses TRBV6-6 and TRBJ2-1; TRBD2 aligns across 10 bases. CDR1 MNHNY and CDR2 SVGAGI come from the germline V gene (reference sequence). The J segment lost 8 bases and the V segment lost 2 bases, leaving 15 bases of the junction unmatched. This CDR3 region has 18 residues. CDR3 sequence: CASSYLPPFGAGGHEQFF. The CDR3 DNA sequence: TGTGCCAGCAGTTACCTCCCCCCATTCGGAGCGGGGGGGCATGAGCAGTTCTTC.

This clonotype has just a few counts. V is TRBV13 and J is TRBJ2-7, with 14 bases that match TRBD2. Unmatched junction bases numbered 1, after V lost 2 bases and J lost 4 bases. The CDR3 contains 15 residues. Looked up from germline, CDR1 is PRHDT and CDR2 is FYEKMQ (reference sequence). The CDR3 spells CASSLRLAGGYEQYF. The CDR3 bases are TGTGCCAGCAGCTTAAGACTAGCGGGGGGGTACGAGCAGTACTTC.

Concerning this clonotype: A much larger clone is a single base away; this may be a read error. This chain connects TRBV6-1 to TRBJ2-2, with 8 bases fitting TRBD2. In germline, CDR1 is MNHNS, CDR2 SASEGT. CDR3 length: 15 amino acids. The trim removed 5 bases at V and 0 bases at J, leaving 2 bases unmatched. The CDR3 region has the DNA TGTGCCAGCAGTATAGCGGGGACGAACACCGGGGAGCTGTTTTTT. This sequence encodes CASSIAGTNTGELFF.

The chain joins TRBV2 to TRBJ2-7; D might be TRBD1 (5 bases). The CDR3 loop spans 12 amino acids. V was shortened by 3 bases and J by 5 bases, with 8 bases between the two germline ends. CDR1 SNHLY and CDR2 FYNNEI come from the germline V gene. The CDR3 DNA is TGTGCCAGCAGTGACCCAGGGAACGAGCAGTACGTC. Protein product: CASSDPGNEQYV.